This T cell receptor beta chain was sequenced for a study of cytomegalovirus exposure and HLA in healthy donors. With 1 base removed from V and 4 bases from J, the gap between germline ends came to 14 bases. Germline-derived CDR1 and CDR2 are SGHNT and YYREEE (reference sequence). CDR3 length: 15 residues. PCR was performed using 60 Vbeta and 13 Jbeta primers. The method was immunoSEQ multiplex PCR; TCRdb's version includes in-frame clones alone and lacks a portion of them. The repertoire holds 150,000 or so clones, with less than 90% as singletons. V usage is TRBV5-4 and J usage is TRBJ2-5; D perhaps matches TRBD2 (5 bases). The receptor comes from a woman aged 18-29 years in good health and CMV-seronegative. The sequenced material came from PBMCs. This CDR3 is CASSLLVAGRETQYF. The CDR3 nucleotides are TGTGCCAGCAGCTTGTTGGTCGCTGGGAGAGAGACCCAGTACTTC.